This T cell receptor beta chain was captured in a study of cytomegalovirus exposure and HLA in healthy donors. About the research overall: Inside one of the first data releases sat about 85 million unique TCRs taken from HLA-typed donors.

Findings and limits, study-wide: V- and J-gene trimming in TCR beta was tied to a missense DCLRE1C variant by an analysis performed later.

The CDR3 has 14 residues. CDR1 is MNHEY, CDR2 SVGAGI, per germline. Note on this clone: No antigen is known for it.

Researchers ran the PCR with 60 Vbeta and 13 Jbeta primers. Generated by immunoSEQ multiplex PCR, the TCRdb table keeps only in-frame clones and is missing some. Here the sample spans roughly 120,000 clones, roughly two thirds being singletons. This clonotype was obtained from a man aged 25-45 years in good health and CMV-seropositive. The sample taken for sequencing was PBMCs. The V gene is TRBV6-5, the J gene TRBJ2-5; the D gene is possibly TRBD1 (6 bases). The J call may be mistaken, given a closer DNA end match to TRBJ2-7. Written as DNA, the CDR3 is TGTGCCAGCAGTTACTCGGCAGGGGCCTACGAGCAGTACTTC. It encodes CASSYSAGAYEQYF.